This T cell receptor beta chain was sequenced in a study of beta chain features in type 1 diabetes (dated by TCRdb to between 2018 and 2020). About the investigation overall: Mean age, gender distribution, total cell number and subset yield were not different between patients and healthy donors. In the study, recently diagnosed type 1 diabetes patients and matched healthy donors were compared on the TCRB repertoires of their sorted circulating CD4+ T cell subsets. Regulatory and stem cell-like memory subsets were isolated from only 8 patients and about 8 healthy donors, whereas naive and central memory subsets came from all 30 or so donors. A total of 107,917,701 sorted cells were examined across all samples, and RNA yield correlated strongly with the number of cells per subset.

The paper's findings and limits, for the study overall: At VDJ recombination sites, patients with type 1 diabetes made fewer insertions and deleted more nucleotides, a pattern implying thymic rearrangement abnormalities. Only small numbers of individuals were included in the HLA sub-analyses, which left unresolved whether HLA type had any influence on TCRB rearrangement. A moderate but significant shortening of TCRB CDR3 length was observed in type 1 diabetes patients in all four CD4+ subsets. Shorter templates might be favored by PCR, yet because patient and control samples were amplified and corrected together, any such skew would affect both groups equally. Naive, central memory and regulatory TCRB repertoires appeared more similar among patients than among healthy donors. Because cDNA was sequenced instead of genomic DNA, highly expressing activated cells could be over-represented, though the groups showed no difference in activation or CD3 levels.

All of the isolated RNA was reverse transcribed with the High Capacity cDNA Reverse Transcription Kit, so expressed TCRB transcripts were sequenced. Deep immunoSEQ sequencing was applied to naive, central memory and regulatory T cell samples, giving an average of about 3.57 million total reads per sample. Sorted cells were lysed in RLT buffer, and RNA was extracted using DNase-treated RNeasy Micro or Mini kits according to cell number. To prevent cross-contamination, every cell subset was processed on its own, while patient and healthy donor samples were processed together. TCRB sequences were amplified from cDNA with the immunoSEQ multiplex PCR, producing 87-bp fragments spanning the CDR3 region. Sequencing of the amplicons was done on the Illumina HiSeq platform. In the paper's pipeline: PCR bias was computationally corrected using synthetic template baselines, reads within Hamming distance 2 were collapsed, and singletons that could not be merged were discarded. Reads were aligned against IMGT to assign V, D and J genes, CDR3 length and insertions or deletions at six rearrangement sites. Clonotype counts were normalized to sorted cell number within each subset before computing true diversity and Gini coefficients with the tcR R package. Repertoire sharing was quantified using the overlap coefficient calculated on TCRB nucleotide sequences. Out-of-frame TCRB sequences from naive cells were analyzed as a proxy for the pre-selection repertoire. TCRdb stores this immuneACCESS table with in-frame sequences only. Part of the clones is absent; in the studies checked, under half of the shortfall reflects unresolved V genes, and no reason is known for the rest. From that table come the V and J calls and clone size; the DNA was used to work out D and trimming. Across this sample there are 600,000 to 700,000 clones, with 9.5% to 15% seen only once. The ten largest make up around 0.12% of the sample.

This clone was seen a few times. Its antigen specificity is not known. Base quality data are lacking; no much larger clone is found one base away. Each donor gave one peripheral blood draw, averaging roughly 100 mL, which was collected into heparinised tubes. A BD FACSAria II was used to sort naive, central memory, regulatory and stem cell-like memory CD4+ T cells with a panel that included CD45RO, CCR7, CD25, CD127, CD95 and CD27. Every sorted population had a purity above 95%. PBMCs were isolated immediately by Lymphoprep density gradient centrifugation and stained directly without culture. Samples were stained and sorted in pairs, with one healthy donor and one patient per experiment, so that batch effects were minimized. Trimming at the junction amounts to 5 bases on V and 1 base on J, and the germline ends lie 5 bases apart. CDR3 length: 12 amino acids, cysteine to phenylalanine. Just CDR3 DNA is preserved here, 36 bases in frame from base 1. CDR1 and CDR2, looked up from the germline V gene (reference sequence), are GTSNPN and SVGIG.

This TCR was recovered from a young man with type 1 diabetes. Rearrangement joined TRBV30 to TRBJ2-2, with no confident D gene call. The sequencing sample was made of naive CD4+ T cells from blood. This sample's cell subset or site label indicates: true naive CD4+ T cells. Here the CDR3 is given as CAWGENTGELFF. In nucleotides, the sequence is TGTGCCTGGGGGGAGAACACCGGGGAGCTGTTTTTT.